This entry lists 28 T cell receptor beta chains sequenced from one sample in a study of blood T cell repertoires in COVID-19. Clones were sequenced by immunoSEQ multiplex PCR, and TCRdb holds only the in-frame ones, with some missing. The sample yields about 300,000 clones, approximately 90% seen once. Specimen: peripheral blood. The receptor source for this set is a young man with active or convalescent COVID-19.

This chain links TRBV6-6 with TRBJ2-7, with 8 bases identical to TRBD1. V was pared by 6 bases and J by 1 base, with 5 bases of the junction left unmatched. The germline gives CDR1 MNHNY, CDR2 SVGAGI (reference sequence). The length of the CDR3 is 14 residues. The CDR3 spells CASRAGGGSYEQYF. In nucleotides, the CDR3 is TGTGCCAGCAGGGCAGGGGGCGGATCCTACGAGCAGTACTTC.

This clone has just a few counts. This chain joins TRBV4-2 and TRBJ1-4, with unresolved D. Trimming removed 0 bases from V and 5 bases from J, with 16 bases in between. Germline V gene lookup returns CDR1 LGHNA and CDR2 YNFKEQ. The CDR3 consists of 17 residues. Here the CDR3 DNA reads TGTGCCAGCAGCCAAGAAGTTGGTGGAGGGATGAATGAAAAACTGTTTTTT. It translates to CASSQEVGGGMNEKLFF.

This CDR3 reads CASSSQTGRTEAFF. CDR3 sequence (DNA): TGTGCCAGCAGTTCCCAGACAGGGCGGACTGAAGCTTTCTTT. This rearrangement joins TRBV6-5 to TRBJ1-1, with TRBD1 identical over 7 bases. Germline CDR1 reads MNHEY; CDR2 reads SVGAGI. V shed 4 bases and J 5 bases; nucleotides not matched to a gene: 7. The CDR3 covers 14 residues.

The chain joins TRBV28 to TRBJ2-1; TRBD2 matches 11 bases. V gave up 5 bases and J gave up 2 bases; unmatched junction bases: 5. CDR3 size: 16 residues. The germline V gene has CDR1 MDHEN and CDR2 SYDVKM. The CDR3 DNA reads TGTGCCAGCAGTGAACATAGCGGGGGGGCCTACAATGAGCAGTTCTTC. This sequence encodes CASSEHSGGAYNEQFF.

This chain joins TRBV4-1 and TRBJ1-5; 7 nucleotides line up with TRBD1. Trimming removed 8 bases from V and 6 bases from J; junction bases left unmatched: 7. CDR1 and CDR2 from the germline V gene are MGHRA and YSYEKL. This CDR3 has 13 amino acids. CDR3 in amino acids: CASSDRAGQPQHF. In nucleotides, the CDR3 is TGCGCCAGCTCCGACAGGGCGGGTCAGCCCCAGCATTTT.

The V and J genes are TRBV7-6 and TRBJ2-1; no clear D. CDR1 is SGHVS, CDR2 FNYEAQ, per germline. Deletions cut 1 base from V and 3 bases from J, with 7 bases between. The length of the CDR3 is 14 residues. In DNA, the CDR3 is TGTGCCAGCAGCTTAGGCGGCGGCTACAATGAGCAGTTCTTC. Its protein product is CASSLGGGYNEQFF.

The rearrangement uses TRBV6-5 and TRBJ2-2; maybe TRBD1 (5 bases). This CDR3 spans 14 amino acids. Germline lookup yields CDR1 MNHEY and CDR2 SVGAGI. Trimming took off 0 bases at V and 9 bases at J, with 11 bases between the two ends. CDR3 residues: CASSYSAGFRELFF. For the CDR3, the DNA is TGTGCCAGCAGTTACTCAGCAGGGTTTAGGGAGCTGTTTTTT.

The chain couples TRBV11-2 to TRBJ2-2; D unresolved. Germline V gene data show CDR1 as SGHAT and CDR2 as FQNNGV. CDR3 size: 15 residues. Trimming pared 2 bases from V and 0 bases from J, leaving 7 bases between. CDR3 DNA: TGTGCCAGCAGCTTACGCAGGACGAACACCGGGGAGCTGTTTTTT. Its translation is CASSLRRTNTGELFF.

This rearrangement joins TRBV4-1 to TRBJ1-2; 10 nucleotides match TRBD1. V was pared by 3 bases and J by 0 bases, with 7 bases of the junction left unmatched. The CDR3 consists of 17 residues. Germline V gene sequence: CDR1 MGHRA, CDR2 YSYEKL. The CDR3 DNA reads TGCGCCAGCAGCCAGCGGGACAGGGGTTTTACTAACTATGGCTACACCTTC. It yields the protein CASSQRDRGFTNYGYTF.

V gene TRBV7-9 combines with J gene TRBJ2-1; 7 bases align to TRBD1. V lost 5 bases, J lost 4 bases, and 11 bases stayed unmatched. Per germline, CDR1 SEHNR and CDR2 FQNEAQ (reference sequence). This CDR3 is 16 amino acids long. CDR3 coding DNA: TGTGCCAGCAGCGTATACAGGGGTTCGGGTTACAATGAGCAGTTCTTC. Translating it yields CASSVYRGSGYNEQFF.

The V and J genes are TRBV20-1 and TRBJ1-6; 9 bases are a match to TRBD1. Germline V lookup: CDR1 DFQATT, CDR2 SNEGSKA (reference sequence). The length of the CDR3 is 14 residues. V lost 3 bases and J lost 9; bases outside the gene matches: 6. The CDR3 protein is CSASLGQGVSPLHF. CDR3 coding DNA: TGCAGTGCTAGTCTGGGACAGGGTGTTTCACCCCTCCACTTT.

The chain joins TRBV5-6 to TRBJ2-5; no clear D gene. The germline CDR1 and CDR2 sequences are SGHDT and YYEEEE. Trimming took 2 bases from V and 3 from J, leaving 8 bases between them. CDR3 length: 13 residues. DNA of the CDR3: TGTGCCAGCAGCTTTTGGGCAGAAGAGACCCAGTACTTC. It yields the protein CASSFWAEETQYF.

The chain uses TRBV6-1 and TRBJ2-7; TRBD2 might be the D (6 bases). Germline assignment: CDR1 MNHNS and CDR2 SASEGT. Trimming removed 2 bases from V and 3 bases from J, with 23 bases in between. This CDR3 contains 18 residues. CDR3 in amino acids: CASSETPPGGVGGYEQYF. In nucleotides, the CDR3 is TGTGCCAGCAGTGAAACGCCCCCGGGCGGGGTCGGGGGCTACGAGCAGTACTTC.

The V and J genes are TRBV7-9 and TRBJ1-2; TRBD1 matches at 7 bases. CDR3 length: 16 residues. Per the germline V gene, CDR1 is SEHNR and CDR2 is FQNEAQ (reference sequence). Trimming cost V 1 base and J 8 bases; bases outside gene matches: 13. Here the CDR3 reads CASSLGGTAEGQGYTF. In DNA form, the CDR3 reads TGTGCCAGCAGCTTAGGAGGGACAGCTGAGGGACAAGGCTACACCTTC.

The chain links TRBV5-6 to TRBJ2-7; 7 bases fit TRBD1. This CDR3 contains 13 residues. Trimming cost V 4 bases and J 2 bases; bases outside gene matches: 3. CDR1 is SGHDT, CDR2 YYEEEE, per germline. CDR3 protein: CASSPGQPYEQYF. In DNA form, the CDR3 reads TGTGCCAGCAGCCCGGGACAGCCCTACGAGCAGTACTTC.

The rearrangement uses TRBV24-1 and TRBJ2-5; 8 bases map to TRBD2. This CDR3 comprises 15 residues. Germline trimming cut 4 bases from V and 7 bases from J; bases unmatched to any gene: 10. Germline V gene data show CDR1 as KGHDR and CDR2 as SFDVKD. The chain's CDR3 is CATSDPVRAGGTQYF. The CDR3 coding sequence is TGTGCCACCAGTGACCCCGTGCGGGCGGGGGGGACCCAGTACTTC.

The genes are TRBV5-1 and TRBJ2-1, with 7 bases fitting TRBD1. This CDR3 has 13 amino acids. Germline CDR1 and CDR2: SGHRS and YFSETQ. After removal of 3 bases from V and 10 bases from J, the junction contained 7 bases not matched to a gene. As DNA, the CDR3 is TGCGCCAGCAGCTCCCGACAGGGATGGGAGCAGTTCTTC. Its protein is CASSSRQGWEQFF.

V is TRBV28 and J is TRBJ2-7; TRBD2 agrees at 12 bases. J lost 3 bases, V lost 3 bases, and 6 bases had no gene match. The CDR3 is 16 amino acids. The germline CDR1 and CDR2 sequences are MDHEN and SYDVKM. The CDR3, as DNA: TGTGCCAGCAGTTTCCTTCGGACTAGCGGGAACTACGAGCAGTACTTC. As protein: CASSFLRTSGNYEQYF.

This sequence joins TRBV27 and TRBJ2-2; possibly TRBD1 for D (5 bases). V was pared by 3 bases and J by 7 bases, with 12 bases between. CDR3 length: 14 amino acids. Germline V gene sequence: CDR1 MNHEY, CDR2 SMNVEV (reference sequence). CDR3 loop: CASSFLGQGGELFF. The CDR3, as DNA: TGTGCCAGCAGTTTTTTGGGGCAGGGCGGGGAGCTGTTTTTT.

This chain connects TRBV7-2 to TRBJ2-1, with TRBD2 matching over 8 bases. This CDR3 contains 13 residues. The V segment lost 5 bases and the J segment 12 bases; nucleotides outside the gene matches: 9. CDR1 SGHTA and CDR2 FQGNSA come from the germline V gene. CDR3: CASSKDGLAWQFF. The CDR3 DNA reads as TGTGCCAGCAGCAAAGACGGACTAGCATGGCAGTTCTTC.

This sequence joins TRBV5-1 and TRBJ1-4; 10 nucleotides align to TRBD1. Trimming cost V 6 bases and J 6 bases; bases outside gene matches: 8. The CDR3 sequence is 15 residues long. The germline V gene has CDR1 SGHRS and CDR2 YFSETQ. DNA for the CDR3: TGCGCCAGCAACCAACTCGGGACAGGGGATGAAAAACTGTTTTTT. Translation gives CASNQLGTGDEKLFF. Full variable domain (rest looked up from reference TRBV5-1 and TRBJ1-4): KAGVTQTPRYLIKTRGQQVTLSCSPISGHRSVSWYQQTPGQGLQFLFEYFSETQRNKGNFPGRFSGRQFSNSRSEMNVSTLELGDSALYLCASNQLGTGDEKLFFGSGTQLSVL.

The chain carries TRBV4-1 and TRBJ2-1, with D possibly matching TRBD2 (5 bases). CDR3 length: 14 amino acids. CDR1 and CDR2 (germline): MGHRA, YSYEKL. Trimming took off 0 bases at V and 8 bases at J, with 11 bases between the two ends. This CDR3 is CASSQETGYDEQFF. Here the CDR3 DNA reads TGCGCCAGCAGCCAAGAGACGGGGTACGATGAGCAGTTCTTC.

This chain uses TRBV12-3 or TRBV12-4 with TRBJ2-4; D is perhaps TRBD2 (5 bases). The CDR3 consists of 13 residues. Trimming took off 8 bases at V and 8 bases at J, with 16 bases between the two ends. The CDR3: CASGGVDRHIQYF. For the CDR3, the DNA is TGTGCCAGCGGAGGAGTAGACCGACACATTCAGTACTTC.

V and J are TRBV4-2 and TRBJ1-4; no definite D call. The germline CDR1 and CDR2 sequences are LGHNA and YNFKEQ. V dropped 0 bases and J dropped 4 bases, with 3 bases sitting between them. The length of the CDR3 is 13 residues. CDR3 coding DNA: TGTGCCAGCAGCCAAGACATTAATGAAAAACTGTTTTTT. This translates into CASSQDINEKLFF.

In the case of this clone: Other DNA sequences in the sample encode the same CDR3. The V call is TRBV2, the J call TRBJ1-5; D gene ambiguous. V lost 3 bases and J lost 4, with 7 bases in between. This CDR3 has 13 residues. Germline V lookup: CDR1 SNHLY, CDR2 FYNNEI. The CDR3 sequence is CASSDPLNQPQHF. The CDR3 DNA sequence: TGTGCCAGCAGTGACCCCCTAAATCAGCCCCAGCATTTT.

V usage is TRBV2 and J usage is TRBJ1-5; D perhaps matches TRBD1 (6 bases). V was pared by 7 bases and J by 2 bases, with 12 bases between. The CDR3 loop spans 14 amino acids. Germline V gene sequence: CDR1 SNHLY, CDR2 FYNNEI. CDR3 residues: CASTGEIGNQPQHF. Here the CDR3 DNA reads TGTGCCAGCACAGGGGAAATTGGCAATCAGCCCCAGCATTTT.

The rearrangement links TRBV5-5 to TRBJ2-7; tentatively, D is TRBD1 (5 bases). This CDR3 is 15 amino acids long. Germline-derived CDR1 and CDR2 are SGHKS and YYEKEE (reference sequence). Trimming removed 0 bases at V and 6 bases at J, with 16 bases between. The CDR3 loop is CASSLAIGPGIEQYF. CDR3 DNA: TGTGCCAGCAGCTTGGCCATCGGGCCAGGGATCGAGCAGTACTTC.

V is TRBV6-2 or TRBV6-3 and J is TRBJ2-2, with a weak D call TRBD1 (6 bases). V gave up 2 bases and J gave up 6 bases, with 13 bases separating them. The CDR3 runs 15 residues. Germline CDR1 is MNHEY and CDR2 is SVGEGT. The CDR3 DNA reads TGTGCCAGCAGTTACGACCCTGGACAGTCCGGGGAGCTGTTTTTT. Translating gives CASSYDPGQSGELFF.